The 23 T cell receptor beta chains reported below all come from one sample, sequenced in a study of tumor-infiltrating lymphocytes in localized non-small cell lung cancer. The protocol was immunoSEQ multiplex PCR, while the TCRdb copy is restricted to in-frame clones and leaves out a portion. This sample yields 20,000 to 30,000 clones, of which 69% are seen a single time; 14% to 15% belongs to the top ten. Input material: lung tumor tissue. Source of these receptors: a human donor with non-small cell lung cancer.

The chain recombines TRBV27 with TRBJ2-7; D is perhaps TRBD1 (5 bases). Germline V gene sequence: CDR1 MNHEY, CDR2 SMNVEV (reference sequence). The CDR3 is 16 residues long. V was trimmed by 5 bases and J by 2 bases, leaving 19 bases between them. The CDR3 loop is CASSRNPGKGTYEQYF. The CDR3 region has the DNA TGTGCCAGCAGTCGGAACCCAGGGAAGGGGACCTACGAGCAGTACTTC.

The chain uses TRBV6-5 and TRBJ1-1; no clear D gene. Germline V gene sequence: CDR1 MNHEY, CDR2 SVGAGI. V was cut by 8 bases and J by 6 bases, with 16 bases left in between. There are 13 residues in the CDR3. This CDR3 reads CASRASGGPEAFF. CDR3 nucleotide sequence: TGTGCCAGCCGGGCTTCGGGAGGACCTGAAGCTTTCTTT.

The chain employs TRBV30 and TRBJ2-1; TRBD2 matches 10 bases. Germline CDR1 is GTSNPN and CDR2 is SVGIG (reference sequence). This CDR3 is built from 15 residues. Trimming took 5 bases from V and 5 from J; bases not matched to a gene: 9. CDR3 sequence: CAWSRGLAANNEQFF. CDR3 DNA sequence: TGTGCCTGGTCCCGCGGACTAGCGGCAAACAATGAGCAGTTCTTC.

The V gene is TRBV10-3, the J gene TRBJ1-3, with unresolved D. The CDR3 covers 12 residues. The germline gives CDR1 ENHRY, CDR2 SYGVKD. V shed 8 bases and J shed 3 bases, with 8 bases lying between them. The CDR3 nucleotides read TGTGCCATCGGCGAGGTTGGAAACACCATATATTTT. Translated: CAIGEVGNTIYF.

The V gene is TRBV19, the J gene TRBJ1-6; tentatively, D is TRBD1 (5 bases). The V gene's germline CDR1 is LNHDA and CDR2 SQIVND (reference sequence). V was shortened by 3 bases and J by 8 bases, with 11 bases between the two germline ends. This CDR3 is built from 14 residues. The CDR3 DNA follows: TGTGCCAGTAGTATTGCCGGGGCCTATTCACCCCTCCACTTT. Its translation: CASSIAGAYSPLHF.

CDR3 coding DNA: TGCAGCGTTGGCAGGGAGGGGAACACCATATATTTT. Encoded protein: CSVGREGNTIYF. The rearrangement links TRBV29-1 to TRBJ1-3, with D tentatively TRBD1 (5 bases). The CDR3 runs 12 residues. Germline CDR1 is SQVTM and CDR2 is ANQGSEA. V dropped 4 bases and J dropped 7 bases, with 11 bases sitting between them.

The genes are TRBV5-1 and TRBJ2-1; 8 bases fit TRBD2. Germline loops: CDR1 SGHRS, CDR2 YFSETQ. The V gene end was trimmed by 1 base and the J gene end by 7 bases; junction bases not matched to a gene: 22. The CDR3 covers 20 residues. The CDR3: CASSLSKPGTRLRNENEQFF. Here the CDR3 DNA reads TGCGCCAGCAGCTTGTCCAAGCCTGGGACTAGACTTCGGAATGAAAATGAGCAGTTCTTC.

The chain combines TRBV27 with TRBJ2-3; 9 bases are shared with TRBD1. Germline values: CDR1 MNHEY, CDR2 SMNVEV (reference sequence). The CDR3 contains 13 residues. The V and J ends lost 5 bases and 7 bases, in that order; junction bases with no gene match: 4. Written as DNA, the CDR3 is TGTGCCAGCAGTAGACAGGGGGGAAATACGCAGTATTTT. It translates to CASSRQGGNTQYF.

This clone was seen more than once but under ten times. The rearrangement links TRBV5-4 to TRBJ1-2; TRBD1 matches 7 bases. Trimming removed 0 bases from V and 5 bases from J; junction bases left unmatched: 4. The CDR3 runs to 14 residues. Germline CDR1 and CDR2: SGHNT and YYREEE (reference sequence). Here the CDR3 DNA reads TGTGCCAGCAGCTTGGGGGACAGAGATTATGGCTACACCTTC. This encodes CASSLGDRDYGYTF.

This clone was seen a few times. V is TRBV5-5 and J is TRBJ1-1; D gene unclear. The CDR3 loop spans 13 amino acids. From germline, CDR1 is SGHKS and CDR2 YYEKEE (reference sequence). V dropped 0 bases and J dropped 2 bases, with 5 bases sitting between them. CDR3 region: CASSLGGNTEAFF. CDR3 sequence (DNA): TGTGCCAGCAGCTTGGGGGGAAACACTGAAGCTTTCTTT. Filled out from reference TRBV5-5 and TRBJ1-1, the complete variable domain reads DAGVTQSPTHLIKTRGQQVTLRCSPISGHKSVSWYQQVLGQGPQFIFQYYEKEERGRGNFPDRFSARQFPNYSSELNVNALLLGDSALYLCASSLGGNTEAFFGQGTRLTVV.

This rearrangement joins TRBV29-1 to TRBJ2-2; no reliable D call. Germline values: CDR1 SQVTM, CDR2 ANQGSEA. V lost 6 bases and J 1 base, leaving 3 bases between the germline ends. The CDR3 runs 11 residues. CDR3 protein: CSVRNTGELFF. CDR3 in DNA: TGCAGCGTCAGGAACACCGGGGAGCTGTTTTTT.

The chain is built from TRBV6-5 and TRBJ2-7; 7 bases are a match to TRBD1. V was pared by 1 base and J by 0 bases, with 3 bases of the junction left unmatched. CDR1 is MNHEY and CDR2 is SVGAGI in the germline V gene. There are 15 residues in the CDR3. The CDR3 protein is CASSYLAGGSYEQYF. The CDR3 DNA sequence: TGTGCCAGCAGTTACTTGGCAGGGGGCTCCTACGAGCAGTACTTC.

CDR3 residues: CAIAVGPGEHNSPLHF. For the CDR3, the DNA is TGTGCCATCGCGGTAGGGCCGGGCGAACATAATTCACCCCTCCACTTT. The V call is TRBV27, the J call TRBJ1-6; D call uncertain. V was pared by 10 bases and J by 5 bases, with 21 bases between. CDR1 is MNHEY, CDR2 SMNVEV, per germline (reference sequence). The CDR3 has 16 residues.

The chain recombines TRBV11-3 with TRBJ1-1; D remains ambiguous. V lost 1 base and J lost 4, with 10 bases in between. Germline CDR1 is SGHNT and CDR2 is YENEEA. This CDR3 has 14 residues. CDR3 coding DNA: TGTGCCAGCAGCTTAGCCGACCAAACCACTGAAGCTTTCTTT. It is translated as CASSLADQTTEAFF. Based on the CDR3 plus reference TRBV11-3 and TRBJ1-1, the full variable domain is EAGVVQSPRYKIIEKKQPVAFWCNPISGHNTLYWYLQNLGQGPELLIRYENEEAVDDSQLPKDRFSAERLKGVDSTLKIQPAELGDSAVYLCASSLADQTTEAFFGQGTRLTVV.

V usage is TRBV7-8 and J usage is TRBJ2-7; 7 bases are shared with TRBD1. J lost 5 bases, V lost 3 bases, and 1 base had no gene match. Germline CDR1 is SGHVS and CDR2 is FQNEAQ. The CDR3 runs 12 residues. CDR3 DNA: TGTGCCAGCAGCTTTGACAGGGACGAGCAGTACTTC. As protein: CASSFDRDEQYF.

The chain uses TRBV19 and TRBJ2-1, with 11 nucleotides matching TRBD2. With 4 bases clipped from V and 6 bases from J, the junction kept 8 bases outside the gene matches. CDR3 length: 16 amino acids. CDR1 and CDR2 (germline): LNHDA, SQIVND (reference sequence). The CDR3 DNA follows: TGTGCCAGTAGTAGTCGAGGGACTAGCGGAGGCAATGAGCAGTTCTTC. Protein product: CASSSRGTSGGNEQFF.

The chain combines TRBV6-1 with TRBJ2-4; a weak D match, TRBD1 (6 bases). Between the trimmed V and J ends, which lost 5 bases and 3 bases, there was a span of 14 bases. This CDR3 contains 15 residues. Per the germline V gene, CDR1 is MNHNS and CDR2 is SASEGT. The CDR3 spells CASSKQGLVKNIQYF. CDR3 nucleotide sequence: TGTGCCAGCAGTAAACAGGGCTTGGTCAAAAACATTCAGTACTTC.

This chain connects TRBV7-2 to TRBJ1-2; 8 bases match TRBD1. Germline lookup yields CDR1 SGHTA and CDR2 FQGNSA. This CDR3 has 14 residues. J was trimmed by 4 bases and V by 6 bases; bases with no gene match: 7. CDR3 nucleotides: TGTGCCAGCAGACCCGGGACAGGATTCTATGGCTACACCTTC. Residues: CASRPGTGFYGYTF.

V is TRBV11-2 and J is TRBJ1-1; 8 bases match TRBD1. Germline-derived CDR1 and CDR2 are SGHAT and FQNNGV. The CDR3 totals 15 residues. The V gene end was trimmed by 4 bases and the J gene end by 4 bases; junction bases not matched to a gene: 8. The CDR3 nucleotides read TGTGCCAGCAGCTCCACCGGGACAGGATCCACTGAAGCTTTCTTT. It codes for CASSSTGTGSTEAFF.

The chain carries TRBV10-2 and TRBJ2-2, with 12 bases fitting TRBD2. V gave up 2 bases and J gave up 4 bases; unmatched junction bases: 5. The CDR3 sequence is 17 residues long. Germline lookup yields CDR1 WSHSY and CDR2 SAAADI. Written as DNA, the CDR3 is TGCGCCAGCAGTGAGGCCCTACTAGCGGGAGGCACCGGGGAGCTGTTTTTT. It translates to CASSEALLAGGTGELFF.

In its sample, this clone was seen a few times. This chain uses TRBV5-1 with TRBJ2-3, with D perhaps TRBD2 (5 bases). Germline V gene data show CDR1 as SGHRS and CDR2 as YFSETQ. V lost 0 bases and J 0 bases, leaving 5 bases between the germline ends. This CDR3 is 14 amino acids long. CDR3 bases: TGCGCCAGCAGCTTGGGGACTAGCACAGATACGCAGTATTTT. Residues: CASSLGTSTDTQYF.

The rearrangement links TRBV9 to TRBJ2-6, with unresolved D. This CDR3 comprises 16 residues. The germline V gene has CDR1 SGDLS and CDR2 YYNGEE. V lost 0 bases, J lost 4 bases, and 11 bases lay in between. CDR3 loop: CASSVDFRSGANVLTF. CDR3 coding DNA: TGTGCCAGCAGCGTAGACTTCCGTTCCGGGGCCAACGTCCTGACTTTC.

The CDR3 region is CASSPDRGLGYTF. The CDR3 nucleotides are TGTGCCAGCTCACCGGACAGGGGGCTTGGCTACACCTTC. The chain recombines TRBV18 with TRBJ1-2, with 11 bases aligning to TRBD1. After removal of 3 bases from V and 7 bases from J, the junction contained 1 base not matched to a gene. The CDR3 has 13 amino acids. Germline-derived CDR1 and CDR2 are KGHSH and LQKENI.